This T cell receptor beta chain was sequenced during a study of molecular identifiers for immune sequencing clone quantification. V lost 3 bases and J 5 bases, leaving 9 bases between the germline ends. Germline CDR1 reads SGHRS; CDR2 reads YFSETQ. This CDR3 has 12 residues. TCRdb reprocessed the PCR reads with MiXCR, giving one entry per CDR3 protein. The table lists 300,000 to 400,000 distinct CDR3 sequences, about 21% of them singletons. This clonotype occurred many times. The clonotype comes from a human donor in good health. Some libraries in this study had Jurkat cell RNA spiked in. Sequenced: naive CD8+ T cells from blood, with Jurkat cell RNA spiked in. Subset: FACS-sorted CD8+CD4-CCR7+CD45RA+ naive T cells. This sequence joins TRBV5-1 and TRBJ2-7; D possibly corresponds to TRBD2 (6 bases). CDR3 region: CASSWGVDEQYF. CDR3 nucleotides: TGCGCCAGCAGCTGGGGGGTCGACGAGCAGTACTTC.